This is a list of T cell receptor beta chains from one sample in a study of T cell repertoires in cytomegalovirus infection. TCRdb recomputed calls from the reads with MiXCR, one row per CDR3 protein. The sample has about 830,000 distinct CDR3 sequences, around a third seen once; the top ten hold approximately 13%. Antigens for these TCRs are unknown. This sample comprised cultured CD8+ T cells from PBMCs, obtained from culture after CMV antigen stimulation. These receptors all stem from a human donor in good health (CMV status not recorded). Some clones in this sample may be carry-over from other donors' samples. CDR3s include the opening cysteine and the closing phenylalanine or tryptophan. A D gene is named only where the DNA matches it firmly. Rows give clone size only sometimes, using once, few, many, or a class for an expanded clone.

j_call clone_size d_call v_call cdr3_aa cdr3_nt
TRBJ2-6 few - TRBV7-9 CASSSLGFSGANVLTF TGTGCCAGCAGCTCACTCGGCTTCTCTGGGGCCAACGTCCTGACTTTC
TRBJ2-1 once TRBD2 TRBV4-1 CANEATSHEQFF TGCGCCAACGAGGCGACTAGCCATGAGCAGTTCTTC
TRBJ2-7 - TRBD2 TRBV6-8 CASSYWTGGPEYEQYF TGTGCCAGCAGTTACTGGACGGGGGGGCCGGAATACGAGCAGTACTTC
TRBJ2-2 - - TRBV27 CASSTVRGAPGTGELFF TGTGCCAGCAGCACCGTCCGGGGGGCTCCCGGCACCGGGGAGCTGTTTTTT
TRBJ1-2 many TRBD1 TRBV7-6 CASSNDRDYGYTF TGTGCCAGCAGCAATGACAGGGACTATGGCTACACCTTC
TRBJ1-6 - - TRBV7-6 CASSPLQGTVNSPLHF TGTGCCAGCAGCCCACTTCAGGGGACTGTAAATTCACCCCTCCACTTT
TRBJ2-7 many - TRBV7-6 CASSLGGDYEQYF TGTGCCAGCAGCTTAGGGGGCGACTACGAGCAGTACTTC
TRBJ2-1 few - TRBV6-5 CASSSGTLPYNEQFF TGTGCCAGCAGCTCCGGGACTCTTCCTTACAATGAGCAGTTCTTC
TRBJ1-5 - - TRBV7-9 CASSRGTENQPQHF TGTGCCAGCAGTCGAGGGACGGAGAATCAGCCCCAGCATTTT
TRBJ1-4 - - TRBV27 CASSSRWGATNEKLFF TGTGCCAGCAGTTCCCGTTGGGGGGCAACTAATGAAAAACTGTTTTTT
TRBJ1-5 few - TRBV6-2/TRBV6-3 CASSLDGLNQPQHF TGTGCCAGCAGCCTGGACGGTCTCAATCAGCCCCAGCATTTT
TRBJ2-1 - TRBD2 TRBV6-6 CASSSGLADYHYNEQFF TGTGCCAGCAGTTCGGGACTAGCGGACTATCATTACAATGAGCAGTTCTTC
TRBJ1-2 many TRBD1 TRBV7-2 CASSIGTGLPHGYTF TGTGCCAGCAGCATAGGGACAGGCCTACCCCATGGCTACACCTTC
TRBJ2-7 few TRBD2 TRBV20-1 CSARIDNPSGQMYEQYF TGCAGTGCTAGAATCGACAACCCTAGCGGGCAGATGTACGAGCAGTACTTC
TRBJ2-7 - - TRBV20-1 CSATGRQGDNWEQYF TGCAGTGCCACGGGACGCCAAGGGGATAACTGGGAGCAGTACTTC
TRBJ1-1 many - TRBV7-9 CASSLVPGLKVNTEAFF TGTGCCAGCAGCTTAGTTCCGGGACTCAAGGTCAACACTGAAGCTTTCTTT
TRBJ1-3 few - TRBV27 CASSLIGGSGNTIYF TGTGCCAGCAGTTTGATCGGGGGCTCTGGAAACACCATATATTTT
TRBJ1-1 few - TRBV6-6 CASSYSPGATNTEAFF TGTGCCAGCAGTTACTCGCCAGGGGCGACGAACACTGAAGCTTTCTTT
TRBJ1-4 few - TRBV18 CASSPSAYSAVGSSRGATNEKLFF TGTGCCAGCTCACCATCTGCCTATTCGGCGGTTGGATCCAGCCGAGGTGCAACTAATGAAAAACTGTTTTTT
TRBJ2-7 - - TRBV7-6 CASSLPGDREQYF TGTGCCAGCAGCCTACCCGGGGATCGCGAGCAGTACTTC
TRBJ1-5 - - TRBV7-6 CASSPEAFSNQPQHF TGTGCCAGCAGCCCCGAGGCCTTTAGCAATCAGCCCCAGCATTTT
TRBJ2-3 - - TRBV11-3 CASSPLRGERPDTQYF TGTGCCAGCAGCCCATTACGGGGAGAGCGCCCAGATACGCAGTATTTT
TRBJ2-3 - TRBD2 TRBV4-1 CASSQGGGGASDTQYF TGCGCCAGCAGCCAAGGGGGCGGGGGGGCTTCAGATACGCAGTATTTT
TRBJ2-3 - - TRBV6-6 CASSYLQDWISDTQYF TGTGCCAGCAGTTACCTGCAGGATTGGATTTCAGATACGCAGTATTTT
TRBJ1-2 once TRBD1 TRBV29-1 CSIGRTGGDYGYTF TGCAGCATTGGGCGGACAGGGGGCGACTATGGCTACACCTTC
TRBJ2-1 many TRBD2 TRBV6-2/TRBV6-3 CASSYRGLAASYNEQFF TGTGCCAGCAGTTACCGCGGACTAGCGGCCTCCTACAATGAGCAGTTCTTC
TRBJ2-1 - TRBD1 TRBV24-1 CATSDLGTGYNEQFF TGTGCCACCAGTGATTTGGGGACAGGGTACAATGAGCAGTTCTTC
TRBJ1-5 - TRBD1 TRBV10-3 CAISESGTANQPQHF TGTGCCATCAGTGAGTCCGGGACAGCTAATCAGCCCCAGCATTTT
TRBJ1-3 - - TRBV20-1 CSAITVGQSGNTIYF TGCAGTGCAATCACTGTCGGACAGTCAGGAAACACCATATATTTT
TRBJ1-2 - - TRBV4-1 CASSQDRGSYYGYTF TGCGCCAGCAGCCAAGATCGTGGCAGCTACTATGGCTACACCTTC
TRBJ2-2 many - TRBV7-2 CARREWGNTGELFF TGTGCCCGGAGGGAGTGGGGAAACACCGGGGAGCTGTTTTTT
TRBJ2-1 many TRBD1 TRBV4-2 CASSQPGTDLRNEQFF TGTGCCAGCAGCCAACCCGGGACAGACTTAAGGAATGAGCAGTTCTTC
TRBJ1-1 few - TRBV27 CASSLYRGANTEAFF TGTGCCAGCAGTTTATATCGGGGGGCAAACACTGAAGCTTTCTTT
TRBJ2-1 many - TRBV12-3/TRBV12-4 CASSFLSYNEQFF TGTGCCAGCAGTTTTCTAAGCTACAATGAGCAGTTCTTC
TRBJ2-2 many - TRBV12-3/TRBV12-4 CASSPRGGPNTGELFF TGTGCCAGCAGTCCCCGTGGAGGGCCGAACACCGGGGAGCTGTTTTTT
TRBJ2-4 few - TRBV27 CASSLGQGGNIQYF TGTGCCAGCAGTTTGGGGCAGGGGGGGAACATTCAGTACTTC
TRBJ1-2 - TRBD1 TRBV12-3/TRBV12-4 CASRSGQGLDYGYTF TGTGCCAGCAGATCGGGACAGGGATTAGACTATGGCTACACCTTC
TRBJ1-6 few TRBD1 TRBV27 CASRDRYSPLHF TGTGCCAGCAGGGACAGGTATTCACCCCTCCACTTT
TRBJ2-1 - - TRBV28 CASSTRTESSYNEQFF TGTGCCAGCAGTACCCGGACAGAGAGCTCCTACAATGAGCAGTTCTTC
TRBJ2-1 - TRBD2 TRBV20-1 CSARDRRRGGYNEQFF TGCAGTGCTAGAGATCGGCGGCGGGGGGGCTACAATGAGCAGTTCTTC
TRBJ1-2 once - TRBV4-1 CASSQDHRGPSNYGYTF TGCGCCAGCAGCCAAGATCACCGGGGGCCATCTAACTATGGCTACACCTTC
TRBJ2-1 few - TRBV4-1 CASSQDPGDEQFF TGCGCCAGCAGCCAAGATCCGGGCGATGAGCAGTTCTTC
TRBJ1-1 many TRBD1 TRBV7-2 CASSLGTGGLNTEAFF TGTGCCAGCAGCTTAGGGACAGGGGGCTTGAACACTGAAGCTTTCTTT
TRBJ2-1 - - TRBV20-1 CSARGLESFEQFF TGCAGTGCTAGAGGACTAGAATCATTTGAGCAGTTCTTC
TRBJ2-5 few - TRBV5-6 CASSFPDHQETQYF TGTGCCAGCAGCTTTCCGGACCACCAAGAGACCCAGTACTTC
TRBJ1-5 - - TRBV12-5 CASGTYSNQPQHF TGTGCTAGTGGAACCTATAGCAATCAGCCCCAGCATTTT
TRBJ2-7 once - TRBV9 CASSSSGAHSKEQYF TGTGCCAGCAGCTCCTCCGGGGCCCATTCGAAAGAGCAGTACTTC
TRBJ1-6 many - TRBV7-9 CASSLVGGEEGSPLHF TGTGCCAGCAGCTTAGTAGGAGGTGAGGAAGGTTCACCCCTCCACTTT
TRBJ1-1 - - TRBV6-2/TRBV6-3 CASVWDWNTEAFF TGTGCCAGCGTCTGGGATTGGAACACTGAAGCTTTCTTT
TRBJ2-2 - - TRBV4-1 CASSLRGGVDFTGELFF TGCGCCAGCAGCTTAAGAGGGGGGGTCGATTTCACCGGGGAGCTGTTTTTT
TRBJ2-7 - - TRBV3-1 CASSQGLGILYEQYF TGTGCCAGCAGCCAAGGTTTAGGGATATTATACGAGCAGTACTTC
TRBJ1-2 - - TRBV27 CASSPEGRGYTF TGTGCCAGCAGTCCGGAGGGTCGTGGCTACACCTTC
TRBJ2-2 - - TRBV7-3 CASSGGIGELFF TGTGCCAGCAGCGGGGGTATCGGGGAGCTGTTTTTT
TRBJ1-1 once - TRBV7-6 CASSLGEDNTEAFF TGTGCCAGCAGCCTAGGGGAGGATAACACTGAAGCTTTCTTT
TRBJ1-2 - TRBD1 TRBV5-1 CASSLTPSDREVDGYTF TGCGCCAGCAGCTTGACCCCCTCCGACAGGGAGGTCGATGGCTACACCTTC
TRBJ1-6 few - TRBV11-2 CASSLDAGDWTPSHYSPLHF TGTGCCAGCAGCTTAGACGCCGGTGACTGGACCCCTTCCCACTACTCACCCCTCCACTTT
TRBJ2-1 - - TRBV20-1 CSARDRGSTNEQFF TGCAGTGCTAGAGATAGGGGAAGCACCAATGAGCAGTTCTTC
TRBJ2-7 - - TRBV6-5 CASSYSGQRTYEQYF TGTGCCAGCAGTTACTCCGGACAGCGAACCTACGAGCAGTACTTC
TRBJ2-3 - TRBD2 TRBV7-8 CASSLSRLAGYTDTQYF TGTGCCAGCAGCTTATCCCGACTAGCGGGGTACACAGATACGCAGTATTTT